The T cell receptor beta chain under discussion was sequenced for a study of blood T cell repertoires in COVID-19. At the level of the study: Researchers got acute and convalescent COVID-19 samples from the United States, Italy and Spain. Nucleic acid was either cDNA or gDNA, and it came from T cells, B-cell-depleted T cells, or PBMCs.

V gave up 3 bases and J gave up 4 bases, with 10 bases separating them. The CDR3 runs to 14 residues. Germline loops: CDR1 KGHDR, CDR2 SFDVKD. Only in-frame clones appear in the TCRdb table, and some are missing; sequencing was by immunoSEQ multiplex PCR. The repertoire consists of about 300,000 clones, with roughly four fifths occurring once and the leading ten covering roughly 9.4%. The rearrangement uses TRBV24-1 and TRBJ2-3; a weak D match, TRBD2 (5 bases). The TCR was taken from a woman aged 50 to 60 who had recovered from COVID-19. Sample: peripheral blood. Written as DNA, the CDR3 is TGTGCCACCAGTGATCCCAGCGGAGCAGATACGCAGTATTTT. This translates into CATSDPSGADTQYF.